One and the same sample provided the 22 T cell receptor beta chains below, sequenced in a study of cytomegalovirus exposure and HLA in healthy donors. Use of 60 Vbeta and 13 Jbeta primers characterized the PCR. Profiled with immunoSEQ multiplex PCR; TCRdb holds only in-frame clones, not every one. The data show fewer than 150,000 clones, 70% seen once. Sequenced input: PBMCs. All receptors come from a woman in her thirties in good health and CMV-seronegative.

The chain uses TRBV2 and TRBJ1-6; D not certain. The germline V gene encodes CDR1 SNHLY and CDR2 FYNNEI. The CDR3 is 16 residues long. V was shortened by 1 base and J by 0 bases, with 7 bases between the two germline ends. This CDR3 reads CASSEGGLSYNSPLHF. CDR3 nucleotides: TGTGCCAGCAGTGAAGGAGGGCTCTCCTATAATTCACCCCTCCACTTT.

The genes are TRBV18 and TRBJ2-7, with D hard to call. Germline assignment: CDR1 KGHSH and CDR2 LQKENI. CDR3 length equals 13 residues. Between the trimmed V and J ends, which lost 2 bases and 6 bases, there was a span of 11 bases. In DNA, the CDR3 is TGTGCCAGCTCACCAGTATCCGGGTTCGAGCAGTACTTC. Its translation: CASSPVSGFEQYF.

The DNA for the CDR3 is TGTGCCAGCAGCCCTCGGACAGGGGCGACGGGCTACACCTTC. Its translation is CASSPRTGATGYTF. The chain links TRBV7-6 to TRBJ1-2; TRBD1 matches 9 bases. From germline, CDR1 is SGHVS and CDR2 FNYEAQ. CDR3 length: 14 residues. The ends lost 5 bases at V and 8 bases at J; junction bases unmatched: 9.

V usage is TRBV7-2 and J usage is TRBJ2-5, with 9 bases fitting TRBD2. In germline, CDR1 is SGHTA, CDR2 FQGNSA. Trimming at V came to 1 base and at J to 5 bases, leaving 11 bases not matched to a gene. The CDR3 runs to 17 residues. DNA for the CDR3: TGTGCCAGCAGCTTAGTACCGGCGGGGGGGCATGCGGAGACCCAGTACTTC. It encodes CASSLVPAGGHAETQYF.

This sequence joins TRBV7-2 and TRBJ1-2, with D uncertain. The V gene's germline CDR1 is SGHTA and CDR2 FQGNSA. V lost 7 bases to trimming and J lost 4 bases, with 16 bases between them. CDR3 length: 14 amino acids. CDR3 sequence reads: CASTLSPGTYGYTF. The CDR3 bases are TGTGCCAGCACCCTTAGTCCGGGAACCTATGGCTACACCTTC.

The chain recombines TRBV5-1 with TRBJ1-4; TRBD1 might be the D (5 bases). Germline lookup yields CDR1 SGHRS and CDR2 YFSETQ. V gave up 0 bases and J gave up 5 bases, with 11 bases separating them. The CDR3 consists of 15 residues. The chain's CDR3 is CASSLGLQGNEKLFF. The CDR3 coding sequence is TGCGCCAGCAGCTTGGGGTTGCAGGGAAATGAAAAACTGTTTTTT.

This clone appeared once. V usage is TRBV28 and J usage is TRBJ2-3; 13 nucleotides match TRBD2. V was pared by 4 bases and J by 3 bases, with 19 bases of the junction left unmatched. This CDR3 is built from 21 residues. The germline gives CDR1 MDHEN, CDR2 SYDVKM. The CDR3 spells CASSSLVWGDGLAGETDTQYF. In DNA, the CDR3 is TGTGCCAGCAGTTCCCTAGTGTGGGGCGACGGACTAGCGGGAGAAACAGATACGCAGTATTTT.

The chain uses TRBV28 and TRBJ1-1; 9 nucleotides line up with TRBD1. V shed 6 bases, J shed 3 bases, and the junction held 8 bases outside the gene matches. This CDR3 region has 15 residues. CDR1 is MDHEN and CDR2 is SYDVKM in the germline V gene. The CDR3, as DNA: TGTGCCAGCAGCTCACAGGGGGCTGGGGACACTGAAGCTTTCTTT. It codes for CASSSQGAGDTEAFF.

The genes are TRBV7-9 and TRBJ1-5; D might be TRBD1 (6 bases). This CDR3 spans 16 amino acids. CDR1 and CDR2 from the germline V gene are SEHNR and FQNEAQ (reference sequence). V shed 3 bases and J shed 0 bases, with 12 bases lying between them. Here the CDR3 DNA reads TGTGCCAGCAGCTTGGACAGAAGAAATAGCAATCAGCCCCAGCATTTT. It yields the protein CASSLDRRNSNQPQHF.

This chain uses TRBV29-1 with TRBJ2-5, with D maybe TRBD1 (5 bases). Germline loops: CDR1 SQVTM, CDR2 ANQGSEA. The V end was cut by 4 bases, the J end by 11 bases, with 20 bases between. The CDR3 length is 13 residues. CDR3: CSVVLGRAPGQYF. Here the CDR3 DNA reads TGCAGCGTTGTACTCGGCAGGGCGCCTGGGCAGTACTTC.

The chain has TRBV29-1 and TRBJ1-1; a weak D match, TRBD1 (5 bases). This CDR3 is 19 amino acids long. Trimming took off 4 bases at V and 1 base at J, with 28 bases between the two ends. Germline values: CDR1 SQVTM, CDR2 ANQGSEA. CDR3: CSVGGVPGTLGVSNTEAFF. CDR3 in DNA: TGCAGCGTTGGCGGGGTTCCAGGGACTCTAGGGGTATCGAACACTGAAGCTTTCTTT. Using reference TRBV29-1 and TRBJ1-1 for the parts outside the CDR3, the full variable domain is SAVISQKPSRDICQRGTSLTIQCQVDSQVTMMFWYRQQPGQSLTLIATANQGSEATYESGFVIDKFPISRPNLTFSTLTVSNMSPEDSSIYLCSVGGVPGTLGVSNTEAFFGQGTRLTVV.

The V call is TRBV28, the J call TRBJ1-2, with D possibly TRBD1 on 5 matching bases. V was clipped by 5 bases and J by 2 bases, with 15 bases between them. Germline V gives CDR1 MDHEN, CDR2 SYDVKM. The CDR3 has 15 residues. CDR3 loop: CASSPEGDWNYGYTF. The CDR3 DNA is TGTGCCAGCAGTCCAGAAGGGGACTGGAACTATGGCTACACCTTC.

The chain carries TRBV7-2 and TRBJ2-2; 7 nucleotides match TRBD2. This CDR3 comprises 16 residues. Germline V gene lookup returns CDR1 SGHTA and CDR2 FQGNSA. V lost 4 bases, J lost 3 bases, and 8 bases stayed unmatched. CDR3 sequence (DNA): TGTGCCAGCAGCTCTCCGGGACTACCATACACCGGGGAGCTGTTTTTT. Protein product: CASSSPGLPYTGELFF.

This chain uses TRBV7-9 with TRBJ1-2; D is unclear. The V and J ends lost 1 base and 8 bases respectively, with 8 bases between them. The CDR3 is 12 residues long. The germline CDR1 and CDR2 sequences are SEHNR and FQNEAQ (reference sequence). The chain's CDR3 is CASSLDWQGYTF. CDR3 bases: TGTGCCAGCAGCTTAGATTGGCAGGGCTACACCTTC.

The chain uses TRBV7-9 and TRBJ1-5; a possible D gene is TRBD1 (5 bases). The CDR3 contains 15 residues. V lost 2 bases, J lost 3 bases, and 11 bases lay in between. Per the germline V gene, CDR1 is SEHNR and CDR2 is FQNEAQ (reference sequence). In DNA, the CDR3 is TGTGCCAGCAGCTTACAAGGGGCCCTCAATCAGCCCCAGCATTTT. Amino acid sequence: CASSLQGALNQPQHF.

The V and J genes are TRBV12-5 and TRBJ1-5; 8 bases agree with TRBD1. V lost 6 bases to trimming and J lost 0 bases; unmatched junction nucleotides: 13. Germline V gene data show CDR1 as LGHNT and CDR2 as FRNRAP. This CDR3 has 18 amino acids. This CDR3 reads CASGFRDRTKYSNQPQHF. CDR3 sequence (DNA): TGTGCTAGTGGCTTTCGGGACAGGACGAAGTATAGCAATCAGCCCCAGCATTTT.

This clone has only a few counts. The chain recombines TRBV6-6 with TRBJ1-6, with D perhaps matching TRBD1 (5 bases). V shed 6 bases and J shed 4 bases, with 13 bases lying between them. The CDR3 has 15 residues. The germline V gene encodes CDR1 MNHNY and CDR2 SVGAGI (reference sequence). In DNA form, the CDR3 reads TGTGCCAGCAGGGGCGGGGCGGGGTATAATTCACCCCTCCACTTT. It encodes CASRGGAGYNSPLHF.

This clone was picked up one time. This rearrangement joins TRBV23-1 to TRBJ2-5; D remains ambiguous. The J call may be wrong; the DNA end is better matched by TRBJ2-7. TRBV23-1 is labeled an ORF, and its function is uncertain. This CDR3 region has 13 residues. The CDR3: CASSHPGSYEQYF. The CDR3 DNA follows: TGCGCCAGCAGTCACCCAGGCTCCTACGAGCAGTACTTC.

The rearrangement links TRBV19 to TRBJ2-5; 11 bases are a match to TRBD1. V was pared by 5 bases and J by 5 bases, with 16 bases of the junction left unmatched. Germline V lookup: CDR1 LNHDA, CDR2 SQIVND (reference sequence). The CDR3 consists of 18 residues. The CDR3 DNA follows: TGTGCCAGTAGTCCCAGGACAGGGGGCGTTGAAAGCGGGGAGACCCAGTACTTC. Translation: CASSPRTGGVESGETQYF.

The chain carries TRBV14 and TRBJ2-7; TRBD2 agrees at 9 bases. The germline V gene has CDR1 SGHDN and CDR2 FVKESK. The CDR3 runs to 15 residues. V lost 6 bases, J lost 7 bases, and 13 bases stayed unmatched. The CDR3 nucleotides are TGTGCCAGCAGGTTTCAAGCGGGAGGCCGCTTAGAGCAGTACTTC. Its translation: CASRFQAGGRLEQYF.

J is TRBJ1-5 and V is TRBV28; D ambiguous. Germline loops: CDR1 MDHEN, CDR2 SYDVKM. Trimming pared 4 bases from V and 5 bases from J, leaving 12 bases between. This CDR3 is 14 amino acids long. CDR3 nucleotide sequence: TGTGCCAGCAGTTCAGGAGGCGTAGATCAGCCCCAGCATTTT. Protein: CASSSGGVDQPQHF.

The chain couples TRBV6-1 to TRBJ2-3; 9 nucleotides align to TRBD2. Trimming cost V 6 bases and J 6 bases; bases outside gene matches: 7. CDR3 length: 14 residues. CDR1 is MNHNS and CDR2 is SASEGT in the germline V gene. Here the CDR3 reads CASRDAGGTDTQYF. The CDR3 DNA follows: TGTGCCAGCAGGGACGCGGGAGGGACGGATACGCAGTATTTT.